This TCR beta chain was identified during a study of cytomegalovirus exposure and HLA in healthy donors. The germline CDR1 and CDR2 sequences are MNHEY and SMNVEV (reference sequence). CDR3 length equals 14 residues. The trim removed 5 bases at V and 2 bases at J, leaving 4 bases unmatched. The PCR used 60 Vbeta and 13 Jbeta primers. The method was immunoSEQ multiplex PCR; TCRdb's version includes in-frame clones alone and lacks a portion of them. This sample has 200,000 to 250,000 clones, with roughly 80% found just once. Sequenced input: PBMCs. The gene calls are TRBV27 and TRBJ2-7, with 9 bases identical to TRBD1. This clonotype originated in a woman aged 40 to 50 in good health and CMV-seropositive. The CDR3 nucleotides are TGTGCCAGCAGTCCCTGGACAGGGGCCTACGAGCAGTACTTC. Amino acid sequence: CASSPWTGAYEQYF.